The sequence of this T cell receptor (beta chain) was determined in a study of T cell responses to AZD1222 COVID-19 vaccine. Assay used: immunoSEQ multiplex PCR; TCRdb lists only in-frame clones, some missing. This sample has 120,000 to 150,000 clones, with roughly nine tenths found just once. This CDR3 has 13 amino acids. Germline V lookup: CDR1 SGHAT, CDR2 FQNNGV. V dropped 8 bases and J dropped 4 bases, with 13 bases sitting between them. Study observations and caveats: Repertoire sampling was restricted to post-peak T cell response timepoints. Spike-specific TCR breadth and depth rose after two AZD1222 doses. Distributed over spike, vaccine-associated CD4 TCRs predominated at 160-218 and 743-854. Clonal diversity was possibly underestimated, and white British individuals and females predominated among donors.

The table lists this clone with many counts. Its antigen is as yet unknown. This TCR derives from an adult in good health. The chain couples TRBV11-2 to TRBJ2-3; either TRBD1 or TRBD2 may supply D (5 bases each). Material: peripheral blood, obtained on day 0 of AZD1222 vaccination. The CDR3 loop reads CASWGPGADTQYF. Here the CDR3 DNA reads TGTGCCAGCTGGGGACCGGGCGCAGATACGCAGTATTTT.